The 18 T cell receptor beta chains below all came from one sample that was sequenced in a study of neoadjuvant nivolumab and ipilimumab in lung cancer. The data were produced by immunoSEQ multiplex PCR, yet TCRdb's version contains in-frame clones alone and is incomplete. This table has 40,000 or so clones, approximately 89% appearing once. The sample consisted of peripheral blood, taken before neoadjuvant nivolumab, alone or with ipilimumab. The receptors come from an adult with non-small cell lung cancer.

The chain recombines TRBV7-3 with TRBJ1-1; 9 bases match TRBD1. In germline, CDR1 is SGHTA, CDR2 FQGTGA. The CDR3 runs 13 residues. The J segment lost 3 bases and the V segment lost 10 bases, leaving 6 bases of the junction unmatched. The CDR3 coding sequence is TGTGCCACTTCGGGACAGGGCGACACTGAAGCTTTCTTT. Protein product: CATSGQGDTEAFF.

The chain has TRBV9 and TRBJ1-1; D is perhaps TRBD1 (6 bases). Germline assignment: CDR1 SGDLS and CDR2 YYNGEE. Trimming pared 8 bases from V and 4 bases from J, leaving 12 bases between. The CDR3 sequence is 12 residues long. CDR3 region: CASSTGTTEAFF. The CDR3 DNA follows: TGTGCCAGTTCTACAGGGACCACTGAAGCTTTCTTT.

The CDR3 DNA reads TGCGCCAGCAGCCCGGCGGGACGGAATTACAATGAGCAGTTCTTC. As protein: CASSPAGRNYNEQFF. The V call is TRBV5-1, the J call TRBJ2-1, with D possibly being TRBD2 (6 bases). Looked up from germline, CDR1 is SGHRS and CDR2 is YFSETQ. There are 15 residues in the CDR3. V lost 4 bases, J lost 4 bases, and 15 bases lay in between.

V usage is TRBV5-1 and J usage is TRBJ2-5; D is tentatively TRBD1 or TRBD2 (5 bases each). CDR1 is SGHRS, CDR2 YFSETQ, per germline. The CDR3 contains 14 residues. Trimming removed 0 bases from V and 1 base from J, with 7 bases in between. The CDR3 reads CASSLGGTQETQYF. CDR3 nucleotides: TGCGCCAGCAGCTTGGGAGGGACCCAAGAGACCCAGTACTTC.

The chain carries TRBV5-1 and TRBJ2-7, with TRBD2 matching 12 bases. The V gene's germline CDR1 is SGHRS and CDR2 YFSETQ. CDR3 size: 16 residues. The ends lost 4 bases at V and 7 bases at J; junction bases unmatched: 12. The CDR3 loop reads CASSLSSSGRVGEQYF. CDR3 sequence (DNA): TGCGCCAGCAGCCTGAGCTCTAGCGGGAGGGTCGGGGAGCAGTACTTC. Together with reference TRBV5-1 and TRBJ2-7, the CDR3 gives the full variable domain: KAGVTQTPRYLIKTRGQQVTLSCSPISGHRSVSWYQQTPGQGLQFLFEYFSETQRNKGNFPGRFSGRQFSNSRSEMNVSTLELGDSALYLCASSLSSSGRVGEQYFGPGTRLTVT.

This rearrangement joins TRBV7-2 to TRBJ1-1; 8 bases match TRBD1. CDR3 length: 13 amino acids. J lost 9 bases, V lost 1 base, and 4 bases had no gene match. From germline, CDR1 is SGHTA and CDR2 FQGNSA. The CDR3 reads CASSLGQGKKAFF. The DNA for the CDR3 is TGTGCCAGCAGCTTAGGACAGGGGAAAAAAGCTTTCTTT.

The chain employs TRBV30 and TRBJ2-7; 8 bases line up with TRBD1. From germline, CDR1 is GTSNPN and CDR2 SVGIG (reference sequence). The length of the CDR3 is 13 residues. V shed 3 bases, J shed 2 bases, and the junction held 3 bases outside the gene matches. CDR3 sequence reads: CAWSRGQAYEQYF. DNA for the CDR3: TGTGCCTGGAGCCGGGGACAGGCCTACGAGCAGTACTTC.

V is TRBV7-2 and J is TRBJ2-1, with a weak D call TRBD2 (7 bases). The CDR3 contains 14 residues. Germline V gives CDR1 SGHTA, CDR2 FQGNSA. V lost 3 bases to trimming and J lost 9 bases, with 15 bases between them. The CDR3 DNA is TGTGCCAGCAGCTTGGCCAGGGGCGGGGGTGAGCAGTTCTTC. Translated: CASSLARGGGEQFF.

This chain connects TRBV6-5 to TRBJ2-7; D uncertain. CDR1 is MNHEY and CDR2 is SVGAGI in the germline V gene. The CDR3 runs 15 residues. V gave up 0 bases and J gave up 2 bases, with 11 bases separating them. CDR3 DNA sequence: TGTGCCAGCAGTTACTCCCAGGACGTGACCTACGAGCAGTACTTC. Translation: CASSYSQDVTYEQYF.

The chain has TRBV2 and TRBJ2-2; no clear D. Germline values: CDR1 SNHLY, CDR2 FYNNEI. There are 14 residues in the CDR3. The V end lost 2 bases, the J end lost 4 bases, and 8 bases lay between the germline ends. In DNA form, the CDR3 reads TGTGCCAGCAGTGAAACCGGATCCACCGGGGAGCTGTTTTTT. Translating it yields CASSETGSTGELFF.

V gene TRBV11-2 combines with J gene TRBJ2-7, with a possible D match to TRBD2 (5 bases). The CDR3 runs to 13 residues. From germline, CDR1 is SGHAT and CDR2 FQNNGV. Trimming left V 1 base short and J 4 bases short, with 8 bases between. The CDR3 here is CASSLGSGYEQYF. The CDR3 DNA is TGTGCCAGCAGCTTAGGGTCGGGGTACGAGCAGTACTTC.

This clone was counted between two and nine times. This chain connects TRBV7-2 to TRBJ1-5; tentatively, D is TRBD1 (6 bases). Germline V gene lookup returns CDR1 SGHTA and CDR2 FQGNSA. The ends were cut back, 5 bases at V and 6 bases at J, with 17 bases in the middle. The CDR3 covers 15 residues. For the CDR3, the DNA is TGTGCCAGCAGCCCTACCTCAGGGGAAGGTCAGCCCCAGCATTTT. It encodes CASSPTSGEGQPQHF.

This chain links TRBV6-6 with TRBJ2-3; 10 bases are a match to TRBD2. There are 14 residues in the CDR3. CDR1 is MNHNY, CDR2 SVGAGI, per germline (reference sequence). Trimming removed 3 bases from V and 7 bases from J; junction bases left unmatched: 4. The CDR3 loop reads CASSYLAGGYTQYF. The CDR3 DNA sequence: TGTGCCAGCAGTTATTTAGCGGGAGGATATACGCAGTATTTT.

Regarding this clone: The identical CDR3 is also encoded by other nucleotide sequences in the sample. CDR3 loop: CASSFGSNQPQHF. The DNA for the CDR3 is TGTGCCAGCAGTTTCGGTAGCAATCAGCCCCAGCATTTT. V usage is TRBV28 and J usage is TRBJ1-5; D gene ambiguous. Germline V gene lookup returns CDR1 MDHEN and CDR2 SYDVKM. V was cut by 3 bases and J by 0 bases, with 3 bases left in between. This CDR3 has 13 amino acids. Together with reference TRBV28 and TRBJ1-5, the CDR3 gives the full variable domain: DVKVTQSSRYLVKRTGEKVFLECVQDMDHENMFWYRQDPGLGLRLIYFSYDVKMKEKGDIPEGYSVSREKKERFSLILESASTNQTSMYLCASSFGSNQPQHFGDGTRLSIL.

The chain has TRBV19 and TRBJ1-2; no reliable D call. Trimming shortened V by 7 bases and J by 4 bases, and 25 bases separated the two germline ends. The germline gives CDR1 LNHDA, CDR2 SQIVND (reference sequence). The CDR3 totals 17 residues. CDR3 nucleotides: TGTGCCAGTACTTTGGAGGCGGAGGCATTGGTCGGCTATGGCTACACCTTC. Protein product: CASTLEAEALVGYGYTF. The entire variable domain, with the rest obtained from reference TRBV19 and TRBJ1-2, is as follows: DGGITQSPKYLFRKEGQNVTLSCEQNLNHDAMYWYRQDPGQGLRLIYYSQIVNDFQKGDIAEGYSVSREKKESFPLTVTSAQKNPTAFYLCASTLEAEALVGYGYTFGSGTRLTVV.

The rearrangement joins TRBV9 to TRBJ1-2; D is unclear. The V and J ends lost 0 bases and 5 bases respectively, with 11 bases between them. The CDR3 sequence is 14 residues long. CDR1 and CDR2 from the germline V gene are SGDLS and YYNGEE. As DNA, the CDR3 is TGTGCCAGCAGCGTAGAGGACGGAGGATATGGCTACACCTTC. Protein sequence: CASSVEDGGYGYTF.

The chain uses TRBV20-1 and TRBJ1-1; D perhaps matches TRBD1 (5 bases). CDR1 and CDR2 (germline): DFQATT, SNEGSKA (reference sequence). V shed 4 bases and J shed 6 bases, with 9 bases lying between them. CDR3 length: 11 amino acids. Here the CDR3 reads CSANRGPEAFF. In nucleotides, the CDR3 is TGCAGTGCTAACCGGGGCCCTGAAGCTTTCTTT.

V is TRBV4-1 and J is TRBJ2-7; 14 bases line up with TRBD2. CDR1 is MGHRA, CDR2 YSYEKL, per germline. The CDR3 sequence is 16 residues long. V shed 3 bases, J shed 1 base, and the junction held 2 bases outside the gene matches. CDR3 loop: CASSHGTSGGSYEQYF. CDR3 sequence (DNA): TGCGCCAGCAGCCATGGGACTAGCGGGGGATCCTACGAGCAGTACTTC.